A selection of T cell receptor beta chains follows, all from one sample in a study of neurological immune-mediated disorders. Each CDR3 protein gets one entry after TCRdb re-called the 5' RACE reads with MiXCR. The sample has 45,000 to 60,000 distinct CDR3 sequences; 2% to 2.5% are singletons. Input material: PBMCs. The receptors shown here come from a man over 45 with multiple sclerosis. Both conserved end residues are part of each CDR3. Fields, in order: CDR3 length, D gene, J gene, V gene, clone size, CDR3 DNA, CDR3 protein. D genes are given only for firm matches. Where a row states a size, it is once, few, many or the class of an expanded clone; other rows omit it.

>13|NA|TRBJ2-5|TRBV5-5|many
TGTGCCAGCAGCCCTCGCGGACAAGAGACCCAGTACTTC
CASSPRGQETQYF
>14|TRBD1|TRBJ1-6|TRBV5-1|many
TGCGCCAGCAGCCCTGGACAGGGGGAATCACCCCTCCACTTT
CASSPGQGESPLHF
>15|NA|TRBJ1-1|TRBV10-3|many
TGTGCCATCAGTGAGAAAGGGACATCGAACACTGAAGCTTTCTTT
CAISEKGTSNTEAFF
>15|NA|TRBJ1-2|TRBV3-1|many
TGTGCCAGCAGCCGATCGGCGCTCGGAACCTATGGCTACACCTTC
CASSRSALGTYGYTF
>14|NA|TRBJ2-6|TRBV3-1|many
TGTGCCAGCAGCCAAGATCGGGGTCGTCACGTCCTGACTTTC
CASSQDRGRHVLTF
>17|TRBD2|TRBJ2-5|TRBV5-1|many
TGCGCCAGCAGCCTCCAAGGACTAGCGGGGGGTGGGGAGACCCAGTACTTC
CASSLQGLAGGGETQYF
>17|NA|TRBJ2-1|TRBV6-5|many
TGTGCCAGCAGTTACCGGTTTTTGGGGGGGCTGGGGAATGAGCAGTTCTTC
CASSYRFLGGLGNEQFF
>18|NA|TRBJ2-5|TRBV6-5|many
TGTGCCAGCAGTTACTCGTTCTTATTGACAGGGACTCGGAAGACCCAGTACTTC
CASSYSFLLTGTRKTQYF
>15|NA|TRBJ2-2|TRBV7-2|many
TGTGCCAGCACCATGGGACTCGCGAACACCGGGGAGCTGTTTTTT
CASTMGLANTGELFF
>11|NA|TRBJ1-2|TRBV6-6|many
TGTGCCAGCAGTTCGGAACATGGCTACACCTTC
CASSSEHGYTF
>11|NA|TRBJ1-6|TRBV2|many
TGTGCCAGCAGTCGAGGGAGTAAACTCCACTTT
CASSRGSKLHF
>17|TRBD2|TRBJ2-3|TRBV10-3|many
TGTGCCATCAGTGGGTCGTCGACTAGCGGGGGCACAGATACGCAGTATTTT
CAISGSSTSGGTDTQYF
>11|NA|TRBJ1-2|TRBV5-6|many
TGTGCCAGCAGCTTCAGGGATGGCTACACCTTC
CASSFRDGYTF
>16|TRBD2|TRBJ2-1|TRBV4-3|many
TGCGCCAGCAGCCAAGATCTGGGGGTAGCGGGGGGCCGGGAGTTCTTC
CASSQDLGVAGGREFF
>15|NA|TRBJ1-3|TRBV20-1|few
TGCAGTGCCTTACAAACTCCAGGGGCCGGAAACACCATATATTTT
CSALQTPGAGNTIYF
>13|NA|TRBJ1-6|TRBV15|many
TGTGCCACCAGCAGAGAAGATAATTCACCCCTCCACTTT
CATSREDNSPLHF
>12|NA|TRBJ2-7|TRBV20-1|many
TGCAGTGCTAGTTGGGGGCGCTACGAGCAGTACTTC
CSASWGRYEQYF
>13|NA|TRBJ2-5|TRBV5-1|many
TGCGCCAGCAGCCCGGTAGGAAAGGAGACCCAGTACTTC
CASSPVGKETQYF
>12|NA|TRBJ2-7|TRBV20-1|many
TGCAGTGCCAGGCCCTTGTCCTACGAGCAGTACTTC
CSARPLSYEQYF
>16|TRBD1|TRBJ1-3|TRBV10-3|many
TGTGCCATCGTGGCGGACAGGGTTCAATCTGGAAACACCATATATTTT
CAIVADRVQSGNTIYF
>14|TRBD2|TRBJ2-1|TRBV6-1|many
TGTGCCAGCAGGCGGGGGGGCGGGTACAATGAGCAGTTCTTC
CASRRGGGYNEQFF
>14|NA|TRBJ1-2|TRBV5-6|many
TGTGCCAGCAGCCGCCCCGGAGCTAACTATGGCTACACCTTC
CASSRPGANYGYTF
>14|NA|TRBJ2-2|TRBV5-1|many
TGCGCCAGCAGCTTCCCAGCGATCACCGGGGAGCTGTTTTTT
CASSFPAITGELFF
>15|TRBD1|TRBJ1-2|TRBV11-2|many
TGTGCCAGCAGCTTAGAGTTGACAGGGGTTCCTGGCTACACCTTC
CASSLELTGVPGYTF
>14|NA|TRBJ1-3|TRBV12-3/TRBV12-4|many
TGTGCCAGCAGCTTAGGGGTCGGGGGAAACACCATATATTTT
CASSLGVGGNTIYF
>14|TRBD1|TRBJ2-7|TRBV6-6|many
TGTGCCAGCAGTTATAGACAGGGGAGGTACGAGCAGTACTTC
CASSYRQGRYEQYF
>12|NA|TRBJ2-5|TRBV21-1|many
TGTGCCAGCAGCAGAACAGTGAAGACCCAGTACTTC
CASSRTVKTQYF
>13|NA|TRBJ1-1|TRBV18|many
TGTGCCAGCTCACCGGGCAGGAACACTGAAGCTTTCTTT
CASSPGRNTEAFF
>14|NA|TRBJ2-1|TRBV12-3/TRBV12-4|many
TGTGCCAGCAACACAGGGATCGGCTACAATGAGCAGTTCTTC
CASNTGIGYNEQFF
>15|TRBD2|TRBJ2-1|TRBV9|many
TGTGCCAGCAGCTCTAGCGGGGATTCCTACAATGAGCAGTTCTTC
CASSSSGDSYNEQFF
>16|TRBD1|TRBJ1-2|TRBV12-3/TRBV12-4|many
TGTGCCAGCAGTTTACGCCGAGACAGGGGGCCCTATGGCTACACCTTC
CASSLRRDRGPYGYTF
>16|NA|TRBJ1-1|TRBV28|many
TGTGCCAGCAGTTTATTAAGCGGGACAAGATTTCGTGAAGCTTTCTTT
CASSLLSGTRFREAFF
>13|NA|TRBJ1-1|TRBV20-1|many
TGCAGTGCTAGTACGACAGTTTACACTGAAGCTTTCTTT
CSASTTVYTEAFF
>12|NA|TRBJ1-1|TRBV20-1|many
TGCAGTGCTCCAAACGGGTTCGCTGAAGCTTTCTTT
CSAPNGFAEAFF
>15|NA|TRBJ2-3|TRBV18|NA
TGTGCCAGCTCACTAAACGTCCTAAGCACAGATACGCAGTATTTT
CASSLNVLSTDTQYF
>14|NA|TRBJ1-2|TRBV29-1|many
TGCAGCGTTGGAGGGATAAACTGGGTGAGCGGCTACACCTTC
CSVGGINWVSGYTF
>16|NA|TRBJ1-5|TRBV12-3/TRBV12-4|many
TGTGCCAGCAGTTTAGAGGGAGGGTCTAGCAATCAGCCCCAGCATTTT
CASSLEGGSSNQPQHF
>14|NA|TRBJ1-3|TRBV20-1|many
TGCAGTGCTAGAGTTGGAACAGATGTGAACACCATATATTTT
CSARVGTDVNTIYF
>16|TRBD2|TRBJ2-1|TRBV12-3/TRBV12-4|many
TGTGCCAGCAGTTCCGAGACTAGCGGGGGGGGCAATGAGCAGTTCTTC
CASSSETSGGGNEQFF
>14|NA|TRBJ1-1|TRBV11-2|many
TGTGCCAGCAGCTTCATAGGGGTGAACACTGAATCTTTCTTT
CASSFIGVNTESFF
>15|TRBD2|TRBJ2-2|TRBV9|many
TGTGCCAGCAGCCCCCGACTAGCTAACACCGGGGAGCTGTTTTTT
CASSPRLANTGELFF
>18|NA|TRBJ1-5|TRBV7-6|many
TGTGCCAGCAGTTTCGAACAGGGACGAGTTGACAGCAATCAGCCCCAGCATTTT
CASSFEQGRVDSNQPQHF
>13|NA|TRBJ2-3|TRBV5-1|many
TGCGCCAGCAGCTTGGAGTCGGCAGATACGCAGTATTTT
CASSLESADTQYF
>19|TRBD2|TRBJ2-7|TRBV5-1|few
TGCGCCAGCAGCCCGGGGCTAGCGGGGGGTCGCCACCTCTCCTACGAGCAGTACTTC
CASSPGLAGGRHLSYEQYF